A selection of T cell receptor beta chains follows, all from one sample in a study of neoadjuvant anti-PD-1 for oral cavity cancer. This table comes from immunoSEQ multiplex PCR, and its TCRdb copy is limited to in-frame clones, with some not included. The table includes 40,000 to 50,000 clones, 60% to 80% detected once. Sample: PBMCs, taken after nivolumab (anti-PD-1) treatment. Receptors originate from a person aged 40 to 85 with oral cavity squamous cell carcinoma. Both conserved end residues are part of each CDR3. Each record gives: V gene, D gene, clone size, J gene, CDR3 protein, CDR3 DNA. D genes are given only for firm matches. Part of the rows lack a size; the others show once, few, many or a class for expanded clones.

TRBV15	NA	NA	TRBJ2-3	CATSREGVGSDTQYF	TGTGCCACCAGCAGAGAAGGGGTTGGCTCAGATACGCAGTATTTT
TRBV5-4	NA	NA	TRBJ1-6	CASSRDPYNSPLHF	TGTGCCAGCAGCCGGGACCCGTATAATTCACCCCTCCACTTT
TRBV7-8	TRBD1	NA	TRBJ1-2	CASSPRDRSYGYTF	TGTGCCAGCAGCCCACGGGACAGGTCCTATGGCTACACCTTC
TRBV2	TRBD1	NA	TRBJ1-1	CASSGRPGQWNTEAFF	TGTGCCAGCAGTGGAAGACCGGGACAGTGGAACACTGAAGCTTTCTTT
TRBV7-9	NA	NA	TRBJ1-5	CASSLEVPGQPQHF	TGTGCCAGCAGCTTAGAGGTACCGGGACAGCCCCAGCATTTT
TRBV2	TRBD2	NA	TRBJ2-7	CASRRGGGAGEQYF	TGTGCCAGCAGGAGAGGCGGGGGGGCTGGCGAGCAGTACTTC
TRBV10-3	NA	NA	TRBJ2-1	CAISESGRGRSSYNEQFF	TGTGCCATCAGTGAGTCGGGTCGGGGGCGAAGCTCCTACAATGAGCAGTTCTTC
TRBV5-5	TRBD1	NA	TRBJ2-2	CASSLTGGFQNTGELFF	TGTGCCAGCAGCTTGACAGGGGGCTTTCAGAACACCGGGGAGCTGTTTTTT
TRBV19	TRBD1	once	TRBJ2-7	CASSSTGGYEQYF	TGTGCCAGTAGTTCGACAGGGGGCTACGAGCAGTACTTC
TRBV7-2	NA	NA	TRBJ2-6	CASTLVSGSGANVLTF	TGTGCCAGCACCCTAGTGAGTGGGTCTGGGGCCAACGTCCTGACTTTC
TRBV28	NA	medium-sized	TRBJ1-6	CATAGNSETDSPLHF	TGTGCCACGGCCGGGAACTCCGAAACCGATTCACCCCTCCACTTT
TRBV9	NA	NA	TRBJ2-2	CASSLAPSAGELFF	TGTGCCAGCAGCTTAGCCCCTTCTGCCGGGGAGCTGTTTTTT
TRBV27	TRBD1	few	TRBJ1-2	CASSPEDRAGGNYGYTF	TGTGCCAGCAGTCCCGAAGACAGGGCCGGAGGAAACTATGGCTACACCTTC
TRBV7-2	NA	NA	TRBJ1-6	CASSLEGGRAGAPLHF	TGTGCCAGCAGCTTAGAGGGGGGCAGGGCTGGGGCACCCCTCCACTTT
TRBV9	NA	NA	TRBJ2-6	CASSSRILSGANVLTF	TGTGCCAGCAGCTCTAGAATCCTTTCTGGGGCCAACGTCCTGACTTTC
TRBV2	TRBD2	NA	TRBJ2-3	CASSGKLASLNTQYF	TGTGCCAGCAGTGGGAAACTAGCGAGTCTCAATACGCAGTATTTT
TRBV14	NA	NA	TRBJ1-1	CASSARAFEAFF	TGTGCCAGCAGCGCCCGGGCCTTTGAAGCTTTCTTT
TRBV4-1	NA	NA	TRBJ2-2	CASSQVGAANTGELFF	TGCGCCAGCAGCCAAGTAGGGGCCGCGAACACCGGGGAGCTGTTTTTT
TRBV13	TRBD1	NA	TRBJ2-1	CASSSFRDSYNEQFF	TGTGCCAGCAGTTCTTTCCGGGACAGTTACAATGAGCAGTTCTTC
TRBV6-7	TRBD2	NA	TRBJ2-7	CASSGLAGMSYEQYF	TGTGCCAGCAGTGGACTAGCGGGTATGAGCTACGAGCAGTACTTC
TRBV14	NA	NA	TRBJ2-7	CASSQGPGQYF	TGTGCCAGCAGCCAGGGACCGGGGCAGTACTTC
TRBV7-2	NA	NA	TRBJ2-2	CASSNPLGIGTGELFF	TGTGCCAGCAGCAATCCCCTAGGGATAGGGACCGGGGAGCTGTTTTTT
TRBV12-5	TRBD2	NA	TRBJ2-1	CASGLAGTSGLTFF	TGTGCTAGTGGTTTGGCTGGGACTAGCGGATTAACTTTCTTC
TRBV4-1	NA	NA	TRBJ1-5	CASSHSPTSNQPQHF	TGCGCCAGCAGCCACTCTCCGACTAGCAATCAGCCCCAGCATTTT
TRBV7-6	NA	NA	TRBJ2-2	CASSPTRRTNTGELFF	TGTGCCAGCAGTCCGACCAGGAGGACGAACACCGGGGAGCTGTTTTTT
TRBV7-9	NA	NA	TRBJ1-2	CASSLLGGNYGYTF	TGTGCCAGCAGCTTATTGGGGGGCAACTATGGCTACACCTTC
TRBV21-1	NA	NA	TRBJ1-6	CASGLPGGLISPLHF	TGTGCCAGCGGCTTGCCGGGGGGGTTAATTTCACCCCTCCACTTT
TRBV25-1	TRBD2	NA	TRBJ2-7	CASSGRTSGFYEQYF	TGTGCCAGCAGTGGCCGGACTAGCGGGTTCTACGAGCAGTACTTC
TRBV30	NA	NA	TRBJ1-5	CAWSVRGGPQHF	TGTGCCTGGAGTGTACGAGGAGGACCCCAGCATTTT
TRBV5-1	NA	NA	TRBJ1-1	CASSQDVNTEAFF	TGCGCCAGCAGCCAGGACGTTAACACTGAAGCTTTCTTT
TRBV28	NA	NA	TRBJ1-1	CASSGLLGDGNTEAFF	TGTGCCAGCAGTGGACTCCTAGGGGATGGAAACACTGAAGCTTTCTTT
TRBV14	NA	NA	TRBJ1-1	CASSQIDSPIRTEAFF	TGTGCCAGCAGCCAAATTGACAGTCCGATAAGGACTGAAGCTTTCTTT
TRBV6-5	NA	few	TRBJ1-1	CASSYSRGNTEAFF	TGTGCCAGCAGTTACTCCAGGGGGAACACTGAAGCTTTCTTT